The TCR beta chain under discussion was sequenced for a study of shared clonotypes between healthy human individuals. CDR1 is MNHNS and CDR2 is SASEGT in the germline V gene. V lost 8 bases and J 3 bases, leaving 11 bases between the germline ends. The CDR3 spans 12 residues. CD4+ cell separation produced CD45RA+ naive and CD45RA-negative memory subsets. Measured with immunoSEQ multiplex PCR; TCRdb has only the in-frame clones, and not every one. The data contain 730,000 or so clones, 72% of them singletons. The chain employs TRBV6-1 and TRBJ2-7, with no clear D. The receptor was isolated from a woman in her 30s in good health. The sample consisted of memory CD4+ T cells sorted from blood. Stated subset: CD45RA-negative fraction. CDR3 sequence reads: CASLGWNYEQYF. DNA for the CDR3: TGTGCCAGCCTAGGCTGGAACTACGAGCAGTACTTC.